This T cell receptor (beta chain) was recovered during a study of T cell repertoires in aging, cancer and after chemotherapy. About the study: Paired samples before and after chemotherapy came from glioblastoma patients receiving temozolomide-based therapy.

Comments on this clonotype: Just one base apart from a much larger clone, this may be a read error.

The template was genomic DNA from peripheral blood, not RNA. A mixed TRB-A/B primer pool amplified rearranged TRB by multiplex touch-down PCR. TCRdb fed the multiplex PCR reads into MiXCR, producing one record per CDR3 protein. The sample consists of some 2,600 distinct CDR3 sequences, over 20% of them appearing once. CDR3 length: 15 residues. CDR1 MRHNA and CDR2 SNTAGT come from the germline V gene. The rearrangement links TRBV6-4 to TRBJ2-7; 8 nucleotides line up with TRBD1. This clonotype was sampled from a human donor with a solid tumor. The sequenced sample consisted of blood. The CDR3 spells CASSEGRTGSYKQYF. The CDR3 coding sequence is TGTGCCAGCAGTGAAGGTAGGACAGGGTCCTACAAGCAGTACTTC.